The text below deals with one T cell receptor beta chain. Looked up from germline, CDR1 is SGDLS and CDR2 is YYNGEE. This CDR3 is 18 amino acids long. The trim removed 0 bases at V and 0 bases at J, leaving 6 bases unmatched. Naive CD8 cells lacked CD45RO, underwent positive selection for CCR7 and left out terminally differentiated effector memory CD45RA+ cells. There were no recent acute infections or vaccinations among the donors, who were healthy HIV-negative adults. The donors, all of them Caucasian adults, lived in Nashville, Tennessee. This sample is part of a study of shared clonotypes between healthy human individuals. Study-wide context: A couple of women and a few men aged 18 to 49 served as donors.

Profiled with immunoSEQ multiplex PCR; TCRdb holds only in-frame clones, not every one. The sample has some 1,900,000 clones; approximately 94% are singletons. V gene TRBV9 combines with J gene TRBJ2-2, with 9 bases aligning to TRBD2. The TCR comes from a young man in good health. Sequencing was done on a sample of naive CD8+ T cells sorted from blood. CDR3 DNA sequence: TGTGCCAGCAGCGTAGCTGGGAGCGGGGGGTCGAACACCGGGGAGCTGTTTTTT. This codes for CASSVAGSGGSNTGELFF.